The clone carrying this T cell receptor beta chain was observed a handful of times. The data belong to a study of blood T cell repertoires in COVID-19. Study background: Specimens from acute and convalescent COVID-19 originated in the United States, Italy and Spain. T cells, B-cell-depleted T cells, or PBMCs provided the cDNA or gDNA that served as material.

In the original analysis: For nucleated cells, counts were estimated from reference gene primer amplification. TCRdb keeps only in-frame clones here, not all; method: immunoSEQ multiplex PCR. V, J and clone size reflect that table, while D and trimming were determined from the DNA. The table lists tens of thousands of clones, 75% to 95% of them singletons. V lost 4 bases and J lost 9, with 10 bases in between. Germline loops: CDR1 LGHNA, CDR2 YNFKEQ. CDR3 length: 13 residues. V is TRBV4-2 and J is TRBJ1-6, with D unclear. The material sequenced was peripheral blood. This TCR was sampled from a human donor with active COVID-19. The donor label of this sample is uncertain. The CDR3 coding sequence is TGTGCCAGCAGCCCCGATTTTAGTTCACCCCTCCACTTT. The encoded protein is CASSPDFSSPLHF.